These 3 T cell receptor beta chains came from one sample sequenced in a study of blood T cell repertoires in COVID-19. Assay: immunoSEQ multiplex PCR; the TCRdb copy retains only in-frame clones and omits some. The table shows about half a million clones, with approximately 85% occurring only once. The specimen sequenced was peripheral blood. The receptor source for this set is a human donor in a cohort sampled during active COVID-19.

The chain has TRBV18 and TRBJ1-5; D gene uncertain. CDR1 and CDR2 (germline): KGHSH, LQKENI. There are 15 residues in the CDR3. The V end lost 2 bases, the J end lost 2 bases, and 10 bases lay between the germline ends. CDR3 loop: CASSPARPGNQPQHF. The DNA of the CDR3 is TGTGCCAGCTCACCAGCGAGGCCTGGCAATCAGCCCCAGCATTTT. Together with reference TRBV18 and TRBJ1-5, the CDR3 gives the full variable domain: NAGVMQNPRHLVRRRGQEARLRCSPMKGHSHVYWYRQLPEEGLKFMVYLQKENIIDESGMPKERFSAEFPKEGPSILRIQQVVRGDSAAYFCASSPARPGNQPQHFGDGTRLSIL.

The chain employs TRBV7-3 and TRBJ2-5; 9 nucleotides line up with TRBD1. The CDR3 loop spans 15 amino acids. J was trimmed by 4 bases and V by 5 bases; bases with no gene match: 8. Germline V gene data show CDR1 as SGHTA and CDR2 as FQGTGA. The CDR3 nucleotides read TGTGCCAGCAGCCCCGGGACAGGGATACGAGAGACCCAGTACTTC. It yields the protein CASSPGTGIRETQYF.

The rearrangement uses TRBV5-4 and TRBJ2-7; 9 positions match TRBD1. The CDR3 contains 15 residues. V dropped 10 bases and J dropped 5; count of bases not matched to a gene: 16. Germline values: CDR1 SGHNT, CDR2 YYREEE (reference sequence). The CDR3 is CASTPGTGISHEQYF. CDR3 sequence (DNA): TGTGCCTCCACACCCGGGACAGGGATTTCCCACGAGCAGTACTTC.